A single sample is the source of the 17 T cell receptor beta chains below, sequenced in a study of blood T cell repertoires in COVID-19. Assay used: immunoSEQ multiplex PCR; TCRdb lists only in-frame clones, some missing. The sample gives about 160,000 clones, approximately 85% of which show up once; under 6% is in the top ten. The sample was peripheral blood. The receptors come from a woman aged 45 to 65 with COVID-19, enrolled during active disease.

This clone was seen just once. V usage is TRBV24-1 and J usage is TRBJ2-1, with 9 bases aligning to TRBD1. Germline CDR1 reads KGHDR; CDR2 reads SFDVKD. This CDR3 is 13 amino acids long. The J segment lost 15 bases and the V segment lost 5 bases, leaving 10 bases of the junction unmatched. CDR3 sequence (DNA): TGTGCCACCAGTGGGGTCGCGGGGACAGGGCTGTTCTTC. Residues: CATSGVAGTGLFF.

V and J are TRBV21-1 and TRBJ1-1; TRBD1, the D gene given by the table, was not confirmed from the DNA. TRBV21-1 is a known pseudogene. This CDR3 contains 14 residues. As DNA, the CDR3 is TGTGCCAGCAGCGGACAGAACGAGAGCGCTGAAGCTTTCTTT. This codes for CASSGQNESAEAFF.

This clone has only a few counts. CDR3 sequence: CASSPPAGASYEQYF. CDR3 nucleotide sequence: TGTGCCAGCAGCCCCCCGGCGGGGGCATCCTACGAGCAGTACTTC. The chain employs TRBV3-1 (or the pseudogene TRBV3-2) and TRBJ2-7; maybe TRBD2 (7 bases). This CDR3 contains 15 residues. CDR1 is LGHDT, CDR2 YNNKEL, per germline (reference sequence). The ends were cut back, 4 bases at V and 1 base at J, with 14 bases in the middle.

The V and J genes are TRBV6-6 and TRBJ1-5, with TRBD1 matching 7 bases. The V gene's germline CDR1 is MNHNY and CDR2 SVGAGI (reference sequence). V trimming: 6 bases; J trimming: 7 bases; junction bases outside the gene matches: 15. The CDR3 has 16 amino acids. The CDR3 region is CASRDPGAGGKQPQHF. The CDR3 bases are TGTGCCAGCAGAGACCCAGGGGCAGGGGGTAAGCAGCCCCAGCATTTT.

The chain uses TRBV5-6 and TRBJ2-7, with D maybe TRBD2 (6 bases). V was shortened by 4 bases and J by 1 base, with 12 bases between the two germline ends. Germline CDR1 and CDR2: SGHDT and YYEEEE. The CDR3 sequence is 14 residues long. The CDR3 loop reads CASSIAAGSYEQYF. The CDR3, as DNA: TGTGCCAGCAGCATAGCGGCAGGGTCCTACGAGCAGTACTTC.

This clone was detected a few times. Other DNA variants within this sample encode the same CDR3. The chain combines TRBV11-2 with TRBJ1-5, with D perhaps TRBD1 (5 bases). The germline V gene encodes CDR1 SGHAT and CDR2 FQNNGV. Trimming removed 5 bases from V and 4 bases from J, with 12 bases in between. The CDR3 sequence is 14 residues long. In DNA form, the CDR3 reads TGTGCCAGCAGCCAAGGGGAGGGGAATCAGCCCCAGCATTTT. This translates into CASSQGEGNQPQHF.

The rearrangement joins TRBV19 to TRBJ1-1; TRBD1 matches at 8 bases. Germline CDR1 and CDR2: LNHDA and SQIVND (reference sequence). The CDR3 consists of 14 residues. The junction had 9 bases not matched to a gene; V was cut back by 7 bases and J by 5 bases. CDR3 residues: CASKKQGDLTEAFF. The CDR3 DNA reads TGTGCCAGTAAAAAACAGGGGGATTTGACTGAAGCTTTCTTT. The full variable domain, its missing parts supplied by reference TRBV19 and TRBJ1-1, is DGGITQSPKYLFRKEGQNVTLSCEQNLNHDAMYWYRQDPGQGLRLIYYSQIVNDFQKGDIAEGYSVSREKKESFPLTVTSAQKNPTAFYLCASKKQGDLTEAFFGQGTRLTVV.

The J gene is TRBJ2-7, the V gene TRBV4-1, with 9 bases identical to TRBD1. CDR3 length equals 19 residues. After removal of 0 bases from V and 2 bases from J, the junction contained 14 bases not matched to a gene. CDR1 is MGHRA, CDR2 YSYEKL, per germline. The CDR3 is CASSQDNRGRFSKTYEQYF. DNA of the CDR3: TGCGCCAGCAGCCAAGATAACAGGGGGCGATTCTCCAAAACCTACGAGCAGTACTTC.

V usage is TRBV5-1 and J usage is TRBJ2-7, with 8 bases fitting TRBD2. The junction had 6 bases not matched to a gene; V was cut back by 4 bases and J by 3 bases. This CDR3 contains 14 residues. From germline, CDR1 is SGHRS and CDR2 YFSETQ. CDR3 sequence (DNA): TGCGCCAGCAGCCTCGGGGGGGATGTCTACGAGCAGTACTTC. This translates into CASSLGGDVYEQYF. Filled out from reference TRBV5-1 and TRBJ2-7, the complete variable domain reads KAGVTQTPRYLIKTRGQQVTLSCSPISGHRSVSWYQQTPGQGLQFLFEYFSETQRNKGNFPGRFSGRQFSNSRSEMNVSTLELGDSALYLCASSLGGDVYEQYFGPGTRLTVT.

The chain employs TRBV24-1 and TRBJ2-3, with TRBD1 matching over 7 bases. V was pared by 9 bases and J by 3 bases, with 2 bases of the junction left unmatched. The CDR3 length is 12 residues. CDR1 and CDR2 (germline): KGHDR, SFDVKD. The CDR3 here is CATGQVTDTQYF. DNA for the CDR3: TGTGCCACCGGACAGGTGACAGATACGCAGTATTTT.

V gene TRBV3-1 (or the pseudogene TRBV3-2) combines with J gene TRBJ1-6; TRBD1 might be the D (6 bases). The V end was cut by 1 base, the J end by 8 bases, with 21 bases between. Germline V gene data show CDR1 as LGHDT and CDR2 as YNNKEL (reference sequence). CDR3 length: 18 amino acids. The CDR3 loop is CASSQVVFQDSRDSPLHF. The CDR3 nucleotides read TGTGCCAGCAGCCAAGTAGTTTTTCAGGACAGCCGGGATTCACCCCTCCACTTT.

The chain is built from TRBV5-3 and TRBJ1-5, with 8 bases lining up with TRBD1. TRBV5-3 is an ORF, and what it does is uncertain. This CDR3 spans 18 amino acids. V gave up 0 bases and J gave up 2 bases; unmatched junction bases: 10. The CDR3 DNA sequence: TGTGCCAGAAGCTTGGTATCCCCACAGGGGGGTGGCAATCAGCCCCAGCATTTT. Translation: CARSLVSPQGGGNQPQHF.

The V call is TRBV20-1, the J call TRBJ1-4, with D possibly being TRBD1 (5 bases). The CDR3 consists of 13 residues. V dropped 3 bases and J dropped 8 bases, with 13 bases sitting between them. Germline V gene sequence: CDR1 DFQATT, CDR2 SNEGSKA (reference sequence). This chain's CDR3 is CSASPRAGEKLFF. The CDR3 nucleotides are TGCAGTGCTAGTCCCAGGGCTGGAGAAAAACTGTTTTTT.

The chain links TRBV4-1 to TRBJ2-7, with a possible D match to TRBD2 (6 bases). CDR3 size: 16 residues. Trimming took 1 base from V and 0 from J, leaving 13 bases between them. In germline, CDR1 is MGHRA, CDR2 YSYEKL. The CDR3 coding sequence is TGCGCCAGCAGCCAAGGACTAGTTGTGGGCTCCTACGAGCAGTACTTC. It specifies CASSQGLVVGSYEQYF.

The chain is built from TRBV24-1 and TRBJ1-4; weak D call: TRBD1 (5 bases). V lost 3 bases and J lost 3, with 10 bases in between. The germline CDR1 and CDR2 sequences are KGHDR and SFDVKD. This CDR3 comprises 15 residues. This CDR3 is CATSDTKGSNEKLFF. CDR3 bases: TGTGCCACCAGTGATACAAAGGGGTCTAATGAAAAACTGTTTTTT.

This rearrangement joins TRBV9 to TRBJ1-1, with unresolved D. Germline V lookup: CDR1 SGDLS, CDR2 YYNGEE. The CDR3 is made up of 14 amino acids. Trimming cost V 0 bases and J 0 bases, with 6 bases left between them. The CDR3 region has the DNA TGTGCCAGCAGCGTAGTACACCTGAACACTGAAGCTTTCTTT. It yields the protein CASSVVHLNTEAFF.

The chain joins TRBV11-3 to TRBJ2-5; 10 bases line up with TRBD1. CDR3 length: 16 amino acids. The V and J ends lost 5 bases and 1 base, in that order; junction bases with no gene match: 7. Germline assignment: CDR1 SGHNT and CDR2 YENEEA. CDR3: CASSTIRDRGQETQYF. CDR3 nucleotide sequence: TGTGCCAGCAGCACTATCCGGGACAGGGGCCAAGAGACCCAGTACTTC.